This paragraph covers one T cell receptor beta chain sequence. Reverse transcription of extracted RNA yielded cDNA, which provided the sequencing template. Sequencing was performed with immunoSEQ multiplex PCR; in TCRdb, only in-frame clones are kept and a portion is missing. The data contain some 240,000 clones, under 60% of them singletons. This record belongs to a study of CD8+ T cells in alopecia areata. Treatment: oral pan-JAK inhibitor, 5-10 mg twice daily. The length of the CDR3 is 15 residues. In germline, CDR1 is SGHTA, CDR2 FQGNSA. Germline trimming cut 5 bases from V and 1 base from J; bases unmatched to any gene: 2.

This chain links TRBV7-2 with TRBJ2-6; TRBD1 aligns across 7 bases. The TCR comes from a human donor with alopecia areata. The sequencing here drew on CD4+ T cells sorted from blood, taken at week 4, from a patient treated with tofacitinib. CDR3: CASSVRGSGANVLTF. In DNA, the CDR3 is TGTGCCAGCAGCGTCAGGGGGTCTGGGGCCAACGTCCTGACTTTC.